Listed below are T cell receptor beta chains from one sample, sequenced in a study of control samples from healthy donors and cancer patients. Produced via immunoSEQ multiplex PCR; TCRdb's table is partial and in-frame only. The table records about 38,000 clones, around 80% of them present only once. The source material was PBMCs. Source of these receptors: a woman aged 60-70 years with lung cancer. CDR3s include the opening cysteine and the closing phenylalanine or tryptophan. The order of the fields is D gene, clone size, J gene, V gene, CDR3 protein. A D gene is named only where the DNA matches it firmly. Clone size, where shown, is once, few, many, or a class for clones that have expanded.

>TRBD1|.|TRBJ1-1|TRBV6-5
CASSYRGTVNTEAFF
>.|.|TRBJ1-5|TRBV29-1
CSGGTGPGQPQHF
>TRBD1|few|TRBJ1-1|TRBV6-6
CASSSTGQAYTEAFF
>.|.|TRBJ1-3|TRBV18
CASSPEGGNLSGNTIYF
>.|.|TRBJ1-3|TRBV4-1
CASSSGLNTIYF
>.|.|TRBJ2-5|TRBV7-3
CASSLQGRPETQYF
>TRBD1|medium-sized|TRBJ1-2|TRBV5-6
CASSFQGAFFGYTF
>.|.|TRBJ2-5|TRBV18
CASLPADNQETQYF
>.|.|TRBJ2-2|TRBV6-5
CAVLPGRANTGELFF
>TRBD1|.|TRBJ1-1|TRBV6-5
CASSYFGTGVVGAFF
>.|.|TRBJ2-3|TRBV12-3/TRBV12-4
CASSTTPDTQYF
>TRBD2|.|TRBJ2-1|TRBV9
CASSSTSGRSGSYNEQFF
>.|.|TRBJ2-1|TRBV5-1
CASSRTYNEQFF
>TRBD2|.|TRBJ2-1|TRBV7-9
CASSFLAGGPIEQFF
>.|.|TRBJ1-2|TRBV11-1
CASSLKIGANYGYTF
>.|few|TRBJ1-5|TRBV6-5
CASSYRGNQPQHF
>.|few|TRBJ2-7|TRBV9
CASSVGDSVLAWEQYF
>.|.|TRBJ2-7|TRBV30
CACNRVSSYEQYF
>.|.|TRBJ1-2|TRBV5-5
CASSLDRRLGGYTF
>TRBD2|.|TRBJ2-1|TRBV11-3
CASSLDQSGTSAWNEQFF
>.|.|TRBJ1-5|TRBV9
CASSFTGSSNQPQHF
>.|.|TRBJ2-2|TRBV7-3
CASSPRARNTGELFF
>.|.|TRBJ1-4|TRBV15
CATTGRSGLGEKLFF
>.|.|TRBJ2-1|TRBV7-9
CASSPTTGSYNEQFF
>.|.|TRBJ2-3|TRBV4-1
CASSPGPSGTQYF
>.|.|TRBJ2-5|TRBV6-5
CASTLLGTAVETQYF
>TRBD1|.|TRBJ2-7|TRBV27
CASSLKRGHSYEQYF
>.|once|TRBJ1-1|TRBV3-1/TRBV3-2
CASSQDDILITEAFF
>.|.|TRBJ1-5|TRBV20-1
CSASRVNSNQPQHF
>.|.|TRBJ2-1|TRBV7-3
CASSLRGFSPRAVYEQFF
>.|.|TRBJ1-1|TRBV19
CASSLYLNTEAFF
>.|.|TRBJ2-1|TRBV27
CASSKTGGAYNEQFF
>.|.|TRBJ2-7|TRBV6-2/TRBV6-3
CASSYLPLGINYEQYF
>.|few|TRBJ2-5|TRBV27
CASSSGTFGKTQYF
>TRBD1|.|TRBJ1-2|TRBV2
CASRRDRTNYGYTF
>.|.|TRBJ1-1|TRBV27
CASQGYMNTEAFF
>.|few|TRBJ2-7|TRBV18
CASSPKAGGTYEQYF
>TRBD1|.|TRBJ1-2|TRBV4-1
CASSPLRQGGLVDGYTF
>.|.|TRBJ1-2|TRBV6-6
CASSWGIQEGYTF
>TRBD1|few|TRBJ1-5|TRBV5-1
CASNTQGARGNQPQHF
>TRBD1|.|TRBJ1-2|TRBV5-5
CASSARDRVHYGYTF
>.|large|TRBJ1-1|TRBV12-3/TRBV12-4
CASSQNRVSEAFF
>.|.|TRBJ1-1|TRBV9
CASSVGGNHEAFF
>TRBD1|.|TRBJ2-3|TRBV6-5
CASKRGQADTQYF
>.|.|TRBJ1-2|TRBV27
CASSLGTNYGYTF
>.|once|TRBJ2-5|TRBV19
CASSIGGAGFRETQYF
>.|.|TRBJ1-2|TRBV28
CASNRAEGGYTF
>TRBD1|.|TRBJ2-5|TRBV6-5
CASSPQGAKETQYF
>TRBD2|.|TRBJ2-4|TRBV9
CASSVASGGDIQYF
>.|.|TRBJ1-3|TRBV30
CAWDFSSGNTIYF